This record covers a single T cell receptor (beta chain). Its specificity is not known. These data belong to a study of cytomegalovirus exposure and HLA in healthy donors. The study, taken as a whole, reports: 16,951 TCR beta sequences were associated with HLA alleles at 0.05 false discovery rate in a later analysis. In a later analysis, CMV-associated beta chains were mostly HLA-associated, it appeared. TCR beta V- and J-gene trimming, according to a later analysis, was linked to a missense DCLRE1C variant. TCR beta V segments were, for the most part, productive about 87% or about 30% of the time in an earlier analysis.

J gave up 1 base and V 3 bases, and 4 bases lay outside the gene matches. This CDR3 is built from 15 residues. CDR1 GTSNPN and CDR2 SVGIG come from the germline V gene (reference sequence). PCR involved 60 Vbeta and 13 Jbeta primers. The method was immunoSEQ multiplex PCR; TCRdb's version includes in-frame clones alone and lacks a portion of them. This table has over 100,000 clones, 70% to 80% appearing once. What was sequenced was PBMCs. The chain links TRBV30 to TRBJ2-5, with 11 bases lining up with TRBD2. The receptor was derived from a female donor in good health and CMV-seropositive. CDR3 DNA: TGTGCCTGGAGGAGGACTAGCGGGCCCCAAGAGACCCAGTACTTC. Translation: CAWRRTSGPQETQYF. Variable domain in full (rest from reference TRBV30 and TRBJ2-5): SQTIHQWPATLVQPVGSPLSLECTVEGTSNPNLYWYRQAAGRGLQLLFYSVGIGQISSEVPQNLSASRPQDRQFILSSKKLLLSDSGFYLCAWRRTSGPQETQYFGPGTRLLVL.